These T cell receptor beta chains were read from a single sample in a study of tumor and adjacent non-tumor tissue in lung cancer. TCRdb re-called the multiplex PCR reads with MiXCR, one entry per CDR3 protein. The sample lists 90,000 to 120,000 distinct CDR3 sequences, roughly two thirds occurring once. Sequencing was done on a sample of distant non-tumor lung tissue. These receptors came from a man aged 30 to 45 with non-small cell lung cancer. Both conserved end residues are part of each CDR3. A D gene is named only where the DNA matches it firmly. For some rows the clone size is stated as once, few or many, or as a class when expanded; others skip it.

. few TRBJ1-6 TRBV6-2/TRBV6-3 TGTGCCAGCAGTTACGCCGGGACCGGATATTCACACCTCCACTTT CASSYAGTGYSHLHF
. . TRBJ2-7 TRBV6-5 TGTGCCAGCAGAAGACAGGGACTCTACGAGCAATACTTC CASRRQGLYEQYF
. . TRBJ2-5 TRBV12-3/TRBV12-4 TGTGTCAGCAGTGGGGGACCATTAAAAGAGAGCCAGTACTTC CVSSGGPLKESQYF
. . TRBJ2-1 TRBV19 TGTGCCAGTAGTATTCAAGGACTGGCCTACAATGAGCAGTTCTTC CASSIQGLAYNEQFF
TRBD1 . TRBJ2-1 TRBV6-2/TRBV6-3 TGTGCCACCAGTTACTCGGAGGGACAGGGCTACCTAAGCTCCTACAATGAGCATTTCTTC CATSYSEGQGYLSSYNEHFF
. . TRBJ2-7 TRBV4-1 TGCGCCAGCAACCAAGTTTTTGCCGAGCAGTATTTC CASNQVFAEQYF
TRBD2 many TRBJ2-1 TRBV6-2/TRBV6-3 TGTGCCAGCAGTGAAGCGGGAGTCAACTACAATGAGCAGTTCTTC CASSEAGVNYNEQFF
TRBD2 . TRBJ2-3 TRBV6-1 TGTGCCAGTAGTGAACTAGCGGGGAGAACAAATACGCAGTATTTT CASSELAGRTNTQYF
. . TRBJ2-3 TRBV20-1 TGCAGTGCTAGAGATGGGCACAGGGCTGATACGCAGTATTTT CSARDGHRADTQYF
. . TRBJ1-2 TRBV11-2 TGTGCCAGCAGCTTAGGCGGGGTTAACTATGGCTACACCTTT CASSLGGVNYGYTF
TRBD1 few TRBJ2-2 TRBV24-1 TGTGCCACCGGGACAGTCAATCCGAACACCGGGGAGCTGTTTTTT CATGTVNPNTGELFF
. . TRBJ2-3 TRBV4-2 TGCGCCAGCAGCCAAGAAGGTCACGGCACAGATATGCAGTATTTT CASSQEGHGTDMQYF